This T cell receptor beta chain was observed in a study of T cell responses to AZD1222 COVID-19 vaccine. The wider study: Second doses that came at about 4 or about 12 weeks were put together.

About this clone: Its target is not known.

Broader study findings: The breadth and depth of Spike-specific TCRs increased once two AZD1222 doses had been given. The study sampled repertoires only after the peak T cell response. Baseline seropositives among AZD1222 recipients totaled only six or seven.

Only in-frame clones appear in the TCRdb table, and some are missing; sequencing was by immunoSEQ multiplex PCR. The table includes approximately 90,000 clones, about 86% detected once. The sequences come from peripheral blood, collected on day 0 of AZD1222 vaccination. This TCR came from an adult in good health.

CDR3 DNA: TGTGCCAGCAGTTTATCGGGACAGGGGAATGGCTACACCTTC. Translating it yields CASSLSGQGNGYTF. The V gene is TRBV27, the J gene TRBJ1-2; 10 bases map to TRBD1. Germline V gene lookup returns CDR1 MNHEY and CDR2 SMNVEV (reference sequence). J gave up 6 bases and V 0 bases, and 1 base lay outside the gene matches. This CDR3 has 14 residues.